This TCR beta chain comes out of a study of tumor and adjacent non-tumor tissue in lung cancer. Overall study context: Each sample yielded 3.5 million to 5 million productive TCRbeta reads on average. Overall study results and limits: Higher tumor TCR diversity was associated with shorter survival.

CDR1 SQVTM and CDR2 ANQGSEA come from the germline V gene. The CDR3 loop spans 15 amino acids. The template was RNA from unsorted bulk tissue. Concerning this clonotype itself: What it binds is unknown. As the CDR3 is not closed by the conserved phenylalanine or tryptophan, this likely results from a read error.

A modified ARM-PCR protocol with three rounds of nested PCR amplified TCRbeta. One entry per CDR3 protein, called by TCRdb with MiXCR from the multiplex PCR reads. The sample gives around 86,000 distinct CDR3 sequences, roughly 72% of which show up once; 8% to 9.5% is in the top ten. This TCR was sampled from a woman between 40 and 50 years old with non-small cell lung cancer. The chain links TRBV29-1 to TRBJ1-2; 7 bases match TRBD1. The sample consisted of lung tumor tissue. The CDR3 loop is CIAEGRQGLNYGYTS. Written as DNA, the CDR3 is TGCATCGCTGAGGGAAGACAGGGTTTAAACTATGGCTACACCTCC.